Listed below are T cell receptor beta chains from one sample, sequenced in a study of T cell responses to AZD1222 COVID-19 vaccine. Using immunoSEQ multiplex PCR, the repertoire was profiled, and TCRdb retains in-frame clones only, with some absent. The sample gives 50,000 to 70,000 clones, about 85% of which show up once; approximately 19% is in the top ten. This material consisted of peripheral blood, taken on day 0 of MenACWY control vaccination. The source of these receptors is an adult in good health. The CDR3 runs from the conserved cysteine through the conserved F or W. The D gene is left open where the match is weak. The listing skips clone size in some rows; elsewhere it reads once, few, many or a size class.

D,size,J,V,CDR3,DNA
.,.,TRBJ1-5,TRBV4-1,CASSQGTPLQPQHF,TGCGCCAGCAGCCAAGGGACACCTCTCCAGCCCCAGCATTTT
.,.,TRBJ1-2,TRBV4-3,CASSQVLGDYGYTF,TGCGCCAGCAGCCAGGTCCTTGGGGACTATGGCTACACCTTC
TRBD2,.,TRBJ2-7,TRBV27,CASSPYGTILTYEQYF,TGTGCCAGCAGCCCCTACGGGACTATCTTAACCTACGAGCAGTACTTC
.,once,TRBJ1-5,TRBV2,CASSERGQVNQPQHF,TGTGCCAGCAGTGAACGTGGACAAGTCAATCAGCCCCAGCATTTT
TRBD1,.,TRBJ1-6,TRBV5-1,CASSSRDRDSPLHF,TGCGCCAGCAGCAGCCGGGACAGGGACTCACCCCTCCACTTT
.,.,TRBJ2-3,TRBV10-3,CATGQGLAATSTDTQYF,TGTGCCACCGGACAGGGACTAGCAGCTACTAGCACAGATACGCAGTATTTT
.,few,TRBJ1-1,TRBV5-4,CASSLGQVNTEAFF,TGTGCCAGCAGCTTGGGGCAGGTGAACACTGAAGCTTTCTTT
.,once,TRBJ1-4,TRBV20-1,CSAHRREKLFF,TGCAGTGCTCACAGAAGGGAAAAACTGTTTTTT
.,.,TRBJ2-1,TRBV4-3,CASSQEVVGTHNEQFF,TGCGCCAGCAGCCAAGAGGTGGTTGGGACCCACAATGAGCAGTTCTTC
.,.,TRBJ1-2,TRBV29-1,CSGSPRGSYGYTF,TGCAGCGGATCCCCCAGGGGCAGCTATGGCTACACCTTC
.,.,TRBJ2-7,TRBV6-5,CASNPPGMAYEQYF,TGTGCCAGCAACCCTCCGGGAATGGCCTACGAGCAGTACTTC
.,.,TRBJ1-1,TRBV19,CASNPRESRTEAFF,TGTGCCAGTAACCCCCGGGAAAGTCGCACTGAAGCTTTCTTT
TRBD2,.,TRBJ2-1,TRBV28,CASSSLREVHNEQFF,TGTGCCAGCAGTTCCCTTCGGGAGGTACACAATGAGCAGTTCTTC
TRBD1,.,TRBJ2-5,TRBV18,CASSPPGQGRGTQYF,TGTGCCAGCTCCCCTCCGGGACAGGGTCGGGGGACCCAGTACTTC
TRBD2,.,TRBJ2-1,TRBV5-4,CASSLDRGGYNEQFF,TGTGCCAGCAGCTTGGACCGGGGGGGATACAATGAGCAGTTCTTC
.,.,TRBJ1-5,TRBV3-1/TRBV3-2,CAGLQPQHF,TGTGCCGGTCTGCAGCCCCAGCATTTT